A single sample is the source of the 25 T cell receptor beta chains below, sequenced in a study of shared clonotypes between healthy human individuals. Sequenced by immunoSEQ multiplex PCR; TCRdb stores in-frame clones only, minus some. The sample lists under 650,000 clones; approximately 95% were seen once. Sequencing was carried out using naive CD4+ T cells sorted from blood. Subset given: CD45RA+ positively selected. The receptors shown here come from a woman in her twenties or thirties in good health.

CDR3 sequence reads: CAWSDPNSYEQYF. Here the CDR3 DNA reads TGTGCCTGGAGTGACCCGAACTCTTACGAGCAGTACTTC. The chain recombines TRBV30 with TRBJ2-7; D gene ambiguous. Germline assignment: CDR1 GTSNPN and CDR2 SVGIG (reference sequence). Trimming cost V 1 base and J 4 bases, with 11 bases left between them. The CDR3 has 13 residues.

CDR3: CASSLPTNRGDYYEQYF. CDR3 bases: TGTGCCAGCAGTTTACCCACTAACAGGGGAGATTACTACGAGCAGTACTTC. V is TRBV28 and J is TRBJ2-7; 7 positions match TRBD1. The V gene end was trimmed by 2 bases and the J gene end by 3 bases; junction bases not matched to a gene: 13. CDR1 and CDR2 (germline): MDHEN, SYDVKM. The CDR3 covers 17 residues. The variable domain in full, completed from reference TRBV28 and TRBJ2-7, reads DVKVTQSSRYLVKRTGEKVFLECVQDMDHENMFWYRQDPGLGLRLIYFSYDVKMKEKGDIPEGYSVSREKKERFSLILESASTNQTSMYLCASSLPTNRGDYYEQYFGPGTRLTVT.

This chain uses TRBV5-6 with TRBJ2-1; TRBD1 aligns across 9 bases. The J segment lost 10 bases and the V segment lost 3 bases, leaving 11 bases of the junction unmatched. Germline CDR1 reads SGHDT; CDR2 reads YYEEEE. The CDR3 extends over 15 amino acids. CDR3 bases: TGTGCCAGCAGCTCTCAGACAGGGGGATCGATAGAGCAGTTCTTC. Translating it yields CASSSQTGGSIEQFF. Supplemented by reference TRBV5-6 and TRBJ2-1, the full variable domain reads DAGVTQSPTHLIKTRGQQVTLRCSPKSGHDTVSWYQQALGQGPQFIFQYYEEEERQRGNFPDRFSGHQFPNYSSELNVNALLLGDSALYLCASSSQTGGSIEQFFGPGTRLTVL.

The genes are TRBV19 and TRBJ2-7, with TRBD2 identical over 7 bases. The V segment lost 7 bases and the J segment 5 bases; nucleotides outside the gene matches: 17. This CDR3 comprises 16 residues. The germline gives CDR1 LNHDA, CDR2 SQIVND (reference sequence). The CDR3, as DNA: TGTGCCAGTACCCCGGGGGGAGCGGGATTCCCCCACGAGCAGTACTTC. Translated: CASTPGGAGFPHEQYF. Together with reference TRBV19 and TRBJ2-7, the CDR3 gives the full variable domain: DGGITQSPKYLFRKEGQNVTLSCEQNLNHDAMYWYRQDPGQGLRLIYYSQIVNDFQKGDIAEGYSVSREKKESFPLTVTSAQKNPTAFYLCASTPGGAGFPHEQYFGPGTRLTVT.

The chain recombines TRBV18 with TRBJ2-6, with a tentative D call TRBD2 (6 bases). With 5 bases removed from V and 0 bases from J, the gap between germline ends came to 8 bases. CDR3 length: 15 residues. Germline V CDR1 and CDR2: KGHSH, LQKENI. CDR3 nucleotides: TGTGCCAGCTCAGCGGGGTCCTCTGGGGCCAACGTCCTGACTTTC. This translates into CASSAGSSGANVLTF.

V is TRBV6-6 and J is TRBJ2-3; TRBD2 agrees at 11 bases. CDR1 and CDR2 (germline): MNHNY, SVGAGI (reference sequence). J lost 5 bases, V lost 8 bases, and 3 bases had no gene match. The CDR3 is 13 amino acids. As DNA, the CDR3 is TGTGCCAGCGGGACTAGCGGTTTAGATACGCAGTATTTT. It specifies CASGTSGLDTQYF.

The CDR3 region has the DNA TGTGCCTGGAGAAAGACAGGGGGGGAGGGATATAATTCACCCCTCCACTTT. It yields the protein CAWRKTGGEGYNSPLHF. The chain carries TRBV30 and TRBJ1-6, with 9 positions matching TRBD1. V was clipped by 3 bases and J by 4 bases; unmatched bases: 10. The CDR3 loop spans 17 amino acids. Germline CDR1 and CDR2: GTSNPN and SVGIG (reference sequence).

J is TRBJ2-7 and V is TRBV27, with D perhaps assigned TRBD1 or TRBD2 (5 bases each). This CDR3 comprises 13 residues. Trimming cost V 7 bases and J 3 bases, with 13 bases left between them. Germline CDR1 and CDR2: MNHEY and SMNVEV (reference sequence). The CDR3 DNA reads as TGTGCCAGCAAACTTGGGACGAGCTACGAGCAGTACTTC. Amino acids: CASKLGTSYEQYF.

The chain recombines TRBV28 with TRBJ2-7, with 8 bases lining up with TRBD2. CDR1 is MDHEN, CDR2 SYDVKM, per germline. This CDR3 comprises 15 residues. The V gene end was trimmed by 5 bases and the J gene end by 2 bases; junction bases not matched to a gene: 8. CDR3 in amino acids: CASSLASGSAYEQYF. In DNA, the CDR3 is TGTGCCAGCAGTCTGGCTAGCGGGTCTGCCTACGAGCAGTACTTC.

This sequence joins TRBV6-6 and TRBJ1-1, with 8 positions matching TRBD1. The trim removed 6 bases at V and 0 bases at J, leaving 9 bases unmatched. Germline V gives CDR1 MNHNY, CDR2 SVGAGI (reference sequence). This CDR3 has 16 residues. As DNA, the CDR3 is TGTGCCAGCAGCGACATGGGACAGGCAATGAACACTGAAGCTTTCTTT. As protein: CASSDMGQAMNTEAFF.

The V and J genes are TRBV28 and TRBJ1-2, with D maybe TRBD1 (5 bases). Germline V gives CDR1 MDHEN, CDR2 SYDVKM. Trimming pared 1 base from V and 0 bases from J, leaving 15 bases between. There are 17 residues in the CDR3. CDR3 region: CASSLFSRDSTNYGYTF. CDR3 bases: TGTGCCAGCAGTTTATTTAGTCGCGACAGCACTAACTATGGCTACACCTTC.

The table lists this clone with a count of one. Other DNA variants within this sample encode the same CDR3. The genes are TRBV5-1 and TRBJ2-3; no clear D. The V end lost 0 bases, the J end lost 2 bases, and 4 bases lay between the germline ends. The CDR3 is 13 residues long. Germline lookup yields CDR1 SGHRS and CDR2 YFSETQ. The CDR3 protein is CASSLAVTDTQYF. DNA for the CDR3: TGCGCCAGCAGCTTGGCCGTCACAGATACGCAGTATTTT.

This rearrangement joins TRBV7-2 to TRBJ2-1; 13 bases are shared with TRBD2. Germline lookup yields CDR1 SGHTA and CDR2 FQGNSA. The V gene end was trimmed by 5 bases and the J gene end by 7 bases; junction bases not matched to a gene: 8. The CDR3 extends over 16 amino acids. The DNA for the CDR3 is TGTGCCAGCAGCCGGCGGGGGACTAGCGGGATGAATGAGCAGTTCTTC. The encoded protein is CASSRRGTSGMNEQFF.

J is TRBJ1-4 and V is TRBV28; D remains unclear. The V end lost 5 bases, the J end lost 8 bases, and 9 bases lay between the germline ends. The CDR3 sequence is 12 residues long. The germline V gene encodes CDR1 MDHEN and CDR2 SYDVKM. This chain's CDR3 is CASSDVWEKLFF. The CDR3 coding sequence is TGTGCCAGCAGTGACGTGTGGGAAAAACTGTTTTTT.

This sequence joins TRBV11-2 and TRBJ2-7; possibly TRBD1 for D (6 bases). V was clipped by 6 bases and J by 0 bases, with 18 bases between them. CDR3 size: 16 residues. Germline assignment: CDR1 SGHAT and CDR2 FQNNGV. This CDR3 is CASRRTSQGFSYEQYF. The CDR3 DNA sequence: TGTGCCAGCAGACGGACTTCACAGGGATTCTCCTACGAGCAGTACTTC.

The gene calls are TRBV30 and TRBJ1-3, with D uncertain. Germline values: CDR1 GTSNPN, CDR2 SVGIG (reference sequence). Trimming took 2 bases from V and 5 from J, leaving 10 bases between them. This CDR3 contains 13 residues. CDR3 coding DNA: TGTGCCTGGAGTCCAAACGGAAGAAACACCATATATTTT. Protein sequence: CAWSPNGRNTIYF.

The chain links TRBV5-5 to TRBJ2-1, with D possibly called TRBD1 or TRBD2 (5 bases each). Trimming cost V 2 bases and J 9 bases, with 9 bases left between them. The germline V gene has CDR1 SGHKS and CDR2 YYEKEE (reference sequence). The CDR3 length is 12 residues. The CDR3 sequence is CASSFWGREQFF. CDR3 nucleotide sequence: TGTGCCAGCAGCTTTTGGGGACGTGAGCAGTTCTTC.

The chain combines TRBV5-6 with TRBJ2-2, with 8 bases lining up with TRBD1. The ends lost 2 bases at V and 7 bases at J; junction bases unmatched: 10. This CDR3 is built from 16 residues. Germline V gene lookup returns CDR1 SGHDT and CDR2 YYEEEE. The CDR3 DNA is TGTGCCAGCAGCTTCTGGACAGGGAGAATGAACGGGGAGCTGTTTTTT. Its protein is CASSFWTGRMNGELFF. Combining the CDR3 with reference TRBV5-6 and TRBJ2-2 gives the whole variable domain DAGVTQSPTHLIKTRGQQVTLRCSPKSGHDTVSWYQQALGQGPQFIFQYYEEEERQRGNFPDRFSGHQFPNYSSELNVNALLLGDSALYLCASSFWTGRMNGELFFGEGSRLTVL.

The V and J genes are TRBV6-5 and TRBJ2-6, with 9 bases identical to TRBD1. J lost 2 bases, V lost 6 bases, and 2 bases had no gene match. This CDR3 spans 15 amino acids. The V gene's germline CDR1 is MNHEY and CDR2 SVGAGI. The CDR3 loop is CASSRQGAGANVLTF. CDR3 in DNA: TGTGCCAGCAGCCGACAGGGGGCTGGGGCCAACGTCCTGACTTTC.

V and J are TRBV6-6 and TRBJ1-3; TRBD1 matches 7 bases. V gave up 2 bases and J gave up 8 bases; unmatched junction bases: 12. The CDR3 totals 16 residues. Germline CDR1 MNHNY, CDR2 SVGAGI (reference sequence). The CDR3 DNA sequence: TGTGCCAGCAGTTACGCCCCTAGACAGGGTAAATACACCATATATTTT. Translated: CASSYAPRQGKYTIYF.

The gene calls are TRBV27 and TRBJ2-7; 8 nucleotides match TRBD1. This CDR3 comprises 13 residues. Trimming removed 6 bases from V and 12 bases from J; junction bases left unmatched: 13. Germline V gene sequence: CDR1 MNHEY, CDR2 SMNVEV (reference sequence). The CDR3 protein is CASSLRTGGSPYF. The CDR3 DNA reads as TGTGCCAGCAGCCTTAGAACAGGGGGGAGCCCGTACTTC.

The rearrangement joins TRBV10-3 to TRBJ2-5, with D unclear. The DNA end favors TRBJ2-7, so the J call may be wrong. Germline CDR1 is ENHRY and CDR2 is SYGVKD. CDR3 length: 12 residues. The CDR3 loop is CAISEQYYEQYF. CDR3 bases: TGTGCCATCAGTGAACAGTATTACGAGCAGTACTTC.

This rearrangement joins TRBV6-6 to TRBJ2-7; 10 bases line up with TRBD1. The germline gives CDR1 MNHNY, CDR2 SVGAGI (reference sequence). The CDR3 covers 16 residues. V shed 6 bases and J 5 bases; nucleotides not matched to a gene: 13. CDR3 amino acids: CASRVATGTGANEQYF. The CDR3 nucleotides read TGTGCCAGCAGAGTTGCCACCGGGACAGGGGCCAACGAGCAGTACTTC.

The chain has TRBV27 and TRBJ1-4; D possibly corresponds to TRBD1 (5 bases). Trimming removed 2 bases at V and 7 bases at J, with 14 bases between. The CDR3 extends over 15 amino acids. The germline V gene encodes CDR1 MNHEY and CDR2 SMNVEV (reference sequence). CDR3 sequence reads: CASSLLPLGVEKLFF. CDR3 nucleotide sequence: TGTGCCAGCAGTTTACTGCCCCTAGGGGTTGAAAAACTGTTTTTT. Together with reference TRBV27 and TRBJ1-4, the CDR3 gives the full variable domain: EAQVTQNPRYLITVTGKKLTVTCSQNMNHEYMSWYRQDPGLGLRQIYYSMNVEVTDKGDVPEGYKVSRKEKRNFPLILESPSPNQTSLYFCASSLLPLGVEKLFFGSGTQLSVL.

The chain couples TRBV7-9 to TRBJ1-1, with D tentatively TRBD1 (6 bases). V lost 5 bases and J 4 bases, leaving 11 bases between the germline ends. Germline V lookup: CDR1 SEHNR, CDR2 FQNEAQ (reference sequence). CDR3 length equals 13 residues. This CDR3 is CASSRQDGTEAFF. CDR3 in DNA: TGTGCCAGCAGCCGACAGGATGGCACTGAAGCTTTCTTT.